This T cell receptor beta chain was observed in a study of T cells in Graves' hyperthyroidism and ophthalmopathy. At least 3 on the Clinical Activity Score was recorded for ophthalmopathy patients, who also had NOSPECS grade at least 4 and duration under 3 months. This clonotype has a handful of counts. Looked up from germline, CDR1 is LNHDA and CDR2 is SQIVND (reference sequence). V was trimmed by 1 base and J by 8 bases, leaving 8 bases between them. The CDR3 runs 12 residues. From RNA transcripts, TCR beta CDR3 regions were amplified. A set of HTBI primers served as the primers for a first-round RT-PCR of the TCR CDR3. TCRdb re-called the multiplex PCR reads with MiXCR, one entry per CDR3 protein. The repertoire includes hundreds of thousands of distinct CDR3 sequences, approximately 17% of them detected once, and approximately 16% sits in the top ten.

The sequenced material came from blood. The sequence came from a woman under 30 with Graves' ophthalmopathy. The V gene is TRBV19, the J gene TRBJ1-1; D gene uncertain. The CDR3 bases are TGTGCCAGTAGTATAGGTCAGGAGGAAGCTTTCTTT. It translates to CASSIGQEEAFF.